This passage covers 19 T cell receptor beta chains from one sample sequenced in a study of T cell responses to AZD1222 COVID-19 vaccine. TCRdb keeps only in-frame clones here, not all; method: immunoSEQ multiplex PCR. This sample has 150,000 to 200,000 clones, with approximately 95% found just once. The sample here was peripheral blood, taken on day 0 of AZD1222 vaccination. These receptors were obtained from an adult in good health.

This clone was seen a single time. This chain links TRBV9 with TRBJ1-1, with 9 positions matching TRBD1. J lost 5 bases, V lost 7 bases, and 6 bases had no gene match. The germline gives CDR1 SGDLS, CDR2 YYNGEE. The CDR3 loop spans 13 amino acids. CDR3 region: CASAKTGGTEAFF. The CDR3 nucleotides are TGTGCCAGCGCTAAGACAGGGGGGACTGAAGCTTTCTTT.

The chain employs TRBV9 and TRBJ1-1, with D possibly being TRBD1 (5 bases). Trimming removed 1 base at V and 4 bases at J, with 14 bases between. CDR3 length: 15 amino acids. Germline CDR1 is SGDLS and CDR2 is YYNGEE. The CDR3 bases are TGTGCCAGCAGCGTATACCCGGTGGGGGGCACTGAAGCTTTCTTT. Amino acid sequence: CASSVYPVGGTEAFF.

CDR3 loop: CASSNPPSLYGYTF. The CDR3 DNA sequence: TGTGCCAGTAGTAACCCCCCGAGTCTTTATGGCTACACCTTC. The chain recombines TRBV19 with TRBJ1-2; D is unresolved. Per germline, CDR1 LNHDA and CDR2 SQIVND (reference sequence). Between the trimmed V and J ends, which lost 4 bases and 5 bases, there was a span of 14 bases. The CDR3 runs to 14 residues.

This clone was counted between two and nine times. The chain uses TRBV12-3 or TRBV12-4 and TRBJ1-4; no firm D call. This CDR3 spans 11 amino acids. Deletions cut 5 bases from V and 8 bases from J, with 6 bases between. As DNA, the CDR3 is TGTGCCAGCAGTCCGGGGGAAAAACTGTTTTTT. Translating gives CASSPGEKLFF.

For this clone: The germline gene is not matched at one end of the junction; a read error may be the cause. The genes are TRBV7-8 and TRBJ1-6; D gene ambiguous. This CDR3 region has 16 residues. CDR1 SGHVS and CDR2 FQNEAQ come from the germline V gene. CDR3 residues: CASSLFTASNNSPLHF. CDR3 nucleotide sequence: TGTGCCAGCAGCTTATTCACAGCCTCCAATAATTCACCCCTCCACTTT. Using reference TRBV7-8 and TRBJ1-6 for the parts outside the CDR3, the full variable domain is GAGVSQSPRYKVAKRGQDVALRCDPISGHVSLFWYQQALGQGPEFLTYFQNEAQLDKSGLPSDRFFAERPEGSVSTLKIQRTQQEDSAVYLCASSLFTASNNSPLHFGNGTRLTVT.

The rearrangement joins TRBV6-5 to TRBJ1-1, with D hard to call. This CDR3 has 15 residues. The germline V and J ends were trimmed by 3 bases and 3 bases, with 14 bases remaining between them. The germline gives CDR1 MNHEY, CDR2 SVGAGI. The CDR3 coding sequence is TGTGCCAGCAGTTATTCGAGGAAATCGGACACTGAAGCTTTCTTT. Its translation is CASSYSRKSDTEAFF.

The chain recombines TRBV6-5 with TRBJ2-1, with D perhaps matching TRBD2 (6 bases). Trimming took 10 bases from V and 3 from J, leaving 19 bases between them. This CDR3 contains 15 residues. Per the germline V gene, CDR1 is MNHEY and CDR2 is SVGAGI. Here the CDR3 DNA reads TGTGCCACCGAAGGGGACTCGCGGGGCTACAATGAGCAGTTCTTC. It codes for CATEGDSRGYNEQFF.

The rearrangement joins TRBV5-1 to TRBJ2-6; 9 nucleotides match TRBD1. The CDR3 totals 19 residues. Trimming removed 2 bases from V and 0 bases from J; junction bases left unmatched: 9. Germline CDR1 and CDR2: SGHRS and YFSETQ. CDR3 DNA sequence: TGCGCCAGCAGCTTTAATCCGGGACAGGGAGCCTCTGGGGCCAACGTCCTGACTTTC. This encodes CASSFNPGQGASGANVLTF.

V gene TRBV2 combines with J gene TRBJ1-2; D gene uncertain. This CDR3 is 13 amino acids long. The V gene lost 7 bases and the J gene lost 4 bases, with 13 bases spanning the gap. CDR1 is SNHLY, CDR2 FYNNEI, per germline. The CDR3 DNA reads as TGTGCCAGCATCAACACAGTCTCCTATGGCTACACCTTC. This translates into CASINTVSYGYTF.

The chain joins TRBV11-1 to TRBJ2-1; D is uncertain. The CDR3 has 16 residues. V lost 5 bases and J 7 bases, leaving 21 bases between the germline ends. Germline V lookup: CDR1 SGHAT, CDR2 FQDESV (reference sequence). CDR3 DNA: TGTGCCAGCAGCCTGACTCCTACGGGTGTATTGAATGAGCAGTTCTTC. Its protein is CASSLTPTGVLNEQFF. Full variable domain (outside the CDR3, taken from reference TRBV11-1 and TRBJ2-1): EAEVAQSPRYKITEKSQAVAFWCDPISGHATLYWYRQILGQGPELLVQFQDESVVDDSQLPKDRFSAERLKGVDSTLKIQPAELGDSAMYLCASSLTPTGVLNEQFFGPGTRLTVL.

The rearrangement links TRBV18 to TRBJ1-1; D gene unclear. The CDR3 covers 13 residues. Germline lookup yields CDR1 KGHSH and CDR2 LQKENI. V was pared by 2 bases and J by 8 bases, with 12 bases between. This CDR3 reads CASSPNYGGEAFF. The CDR3 region has the DNA TGTGCCAGCTCACCAAATTATGGAGGGGAAGCTTTCTTT. The whole variable domain, filled in from reference TRBV18 and TRBJ1-1, reads NAGVMQNPRHLVRRRGQEARLRCSPMKGHSHVYWYRQLPEEGLKFMVYLQKENIIDESGMPKERFSAEFPKEGPSILRIQQVVRGDSAAYFCASSPNYGGEAFFGQGTRLTVV.

The chain combines TRBV29-1 with TRBJ2-3; D ambiguous. Germline loops: CDR1 SQVTM, CDR2 ANQGSEA. V was pared by 0 bases and J by 6 bases, with 10 bases between. This CDR3 comprises 13 residues. This CDR3 is CSVEDSRVDTQYF. The CDR3 DNA is TGCAGCGTTGAAGATTCCCGGGTGGATACGCAGTATTTT.

The rearrangement joins TRBV11-2 to TRBJ2-1; D tentatively reads TRBD1 or TRBD2 (6 bases each). The CDR3 is made up of 17 amino acids. V lost 5 bases, J lost 4 bases, and 21 bases lay in between. The germline CDR1 and CDR2 sequences are SGHAT and FQNNGV. The CDR3 spells CASSPGAGRGQYNEQFF. CDR3 sequence (DNA): TGTGCCAGCAGCCCAGGGGCGGGGCGGGGACAATACAATGAGCAGTTCTTC.

The chain is built from TRBV2 and TRBJ2-5, with 10 bases fitting TRBD2. The germline V gene encodes CDR1 SNHLY and CDR2 FYNNEI. The CDR3 contains 16 residues. V shed 8 bases and J 5 bases; nucleotides not matched to a gene: 14. CDR3: CASSPASGGVGETQYF. CDR3 DNA: TGTGCCAGCTCTCCAGCTAGCGGGGGAGTAGGGGAGACCCAGTACTTC.

The V call is TRBV4-1, the J call TRBJ2-7; the D gene could be TRBD1 or TRBD2 (5 bases each). CDR3 length: 14 amino acids. Trimming stripped 0 bases from V and 7 bases from J, with 13 bases between. CDR1 and CDR2 from the germline V gene are MGHRA and YSYEKL. This chain's CDR3 is CASSQERLAGEQYF. DNA of the CDR3: TGCGCCAGCAGCCAAGAGCGGCTAGCAGGGGAGCAGTACTTC.

The chain joins TRBV27 to TRBJ2-7; TRBD2 might be the D (6 bases). The germline V gene has CDR1 MNHEY and CDR2 SMNVEV (reference sequence). V lost 0 bases and J 1 base, leaving 7 bases between the germline ends. The CDR3 covers 14 residues. The CDR3 DNA reads TGTGCCAGCAGTTTATCACGGGAGTCCTACGAGCAGTACTTC. Amino acids: CASSLSRESYEQYF.

The chain links TRBV6-5 to TRBJ2-5; D is possibly TRBD1 (5 bases). Germline V gene data show CDR1 as MNHEY and CDR2 as SVGAGI. V was trimmed by 5 bases and J by 5 bases, leaving 18 bases between them. The CDR3 is 15 residues long. CDR3 nucleotide sequence: TGTGCCAGCAGTCTCCAACCCTCAGGGAAGGAGACCCAGTACTTC. Translation gives CASSLQPSGKETQYF.

This clone was counted only a few times. Other DNA sequences in the same sample also yield this CDR3. The chain is built from TRBV28 and TRBJ2-7, with 9 bases lining up with TRBD1. V gave up 4 bases and J gave up 4 bases; unmatched junction bases: 8. Germline CDR1 is MDHEN and CDR2 is SYDVKM. The CDR3 spans 15 residues. The CDR3 reads CASSSSGTGSYEQYF. As DNA, the CDR3 is TGTGCCAGCAGTTCCTCCGGGACAGGGAGTTACGAGCAGTACTTC.

The chain has TRBV5-5 and TRBJ1-6, with D hard to call. Trimming pared 4 bases from V and 0 bases from J, leaving 14 bases between. The CDR3 runs to 17 residues. Germline CDR1 SGHKS, CDR2 YYEKEE (reference sequence). The CDR3 nucleotides read TGTGCCAGCAGCCTTTCTTGGGGAAGCTCCTATAATTCACCCCTCCACTTT. It encodes CASSLSWGSSYNSPLHF.